This T cell receptor (beta chain) was identified during a study of T cells in narcolepsy (dated by TCRdb to about 2018). Background for the entire study: The study enrolled patients with narcolepsy type 1 or type 2 (NT1, NT2) together with healthy control donors. To look for autoreactive T cells in narcolepsy patients that target self-antigens of hypocretin neurons (hypocretin, TRIB2), the study used TCR Vbeta sequencing to follow clonotypes in blood and CSF.

The paper's findings and limits, for the study overall: Numbers of sequenced blood memory CD4+ clonotypes were comparable, with averages of about 37,000 in patients and approximately 33,000 in controls. According to the report, autoreactive clonotypes were detected serially in the blood of the same patients and of different patients, but not in healthy controls. In plots comparing CSF and blood CD4+ T cell clonotypes from the same patient, HCRT-specific and TRIB2-specific autoreactive clonotypes were highlighted. Some blood memory CD4+ repertoires from patients and controls contained no sequences matching autoreactive T cell clones.

Receptor amplification or capture employed the immunoSEQ multiplex PCR assay. Sourced from immuneACCESS, this table was stored by TCRdb with only in-frame sequences that have V and J called. A share of the clones is absent; for the studies checked, an unresolved V gene accounts for under half, and the remainder has no known explanation. The sample has tens of thousands of clones on record, around 81% of them singletons. Jointly, the top ten make up roughly 0.9% of the sample. Remarks on this clone: What antigen it recognizes has not been identified. No much larger clone is present one base from it, and per-base qualities are unavailable.

Memory CD4+ T cells were sorted ex vivo from peripheral blood of narcolepsy patients and healthy controls for TCR Vbeta sequencing. Sequences were obtained from CD45RA- memory CD4+ T cells from PBMCs. The sample's cell subset or site, from its label and the paper: memory T cells sorted ex vivo from peripheral blood. The sequence was collected from a human donor with narcolepsy.

In nucleotide form, the sequence is TGTGCCAGCAGCTTAGGGACTAGCGGTCCTGGGGAGACCCAGTACTTC. Protein translation: CASSLGTSGPGETQYF. This chain is built from TRBV7-9 and TRBJ2-5; 10 central nucleotides agree with TRBD2. The germline V gene encodes CDR1 SEHNR and CDR2 FQNEAQ (reference sequence). Measured from the cysteine to the phenylalanine, the CDR3 is 16 residues long. The DNA shown is the 48-base CDR3, in frame from base 1. V loses 1 base at its end and J loses 5 bases; junction bases beyond the gene matches: 7.